Presented here are 15 T cell receptor beta chains from one specimen sequenced in a study of T cells in tuberculosis. Repertoires were generated with immunoSEQ multiplex PCR, while TCRdb's copy carries only in-frame clones and drops some. The data contain 85,000 to 100,000 clones, more than 75% of them singletons. Sorting used thawed, overnight-rested PBMC stained with anti-CD3, a viability dye and GMM-loaded CD1B tetramer. CD1B tetramers were loaded with Rhodococcus equi-derived C32 glucose monomycolate. Sequencing was performed on CD1b-GMM tetramer-negative cells sorted from PBMCs. Receptors originate from an adult woman with latent tuberculosis.

The rearrangement links TRBV27 to TRBJ1-2, with D perhaps matching TRBD1 (5 bases). Germline V gene sequence: CDR1 MNHEY, CDR2 SMNVEV (reference sequence). The CDR3 is 18 residues long. V lost 3 bases and J lost 0, with 20 bases in between. The CDR3 region has the DNA TGTGCCAGCAGTTTTCGGCAGGGCCTCATCCTTTCTAACTATGGCTACACCTTC. It translates to CASSFRQGLILSNYGYTF.

The chain couples TRBV2 to TRBJ2-7; 11 bases match TRBD2. The CDR3 consists of 13 residues. The germline V gene has CDR1 SNHLY and CDR2 FYNNEI. The V gene end was trimmed by 10 bases and the J gene end by 4 bases; junction bases not matched to a gene: 6. CDR3 region: CAMRLAGFYEQYF. CDR3 DNA: TGTGCCATGCGACTAGCGGGGTTTTACGAGCAGTACTTC.

The J gene is TRBJ1-2, the V gene TRBV29-1; unclear D gene. Trimming removed 4 bases at V and 5 bases at J, with 14 bases between. The length of the CDR3 is 13 residues. CDR1 is SQVTM and CDR2 is ANQGSEA in the germline V gene. In nucleotides, the CDR3 is TGCAGCGTTGGGGCAGGCGAATTGTATGGCTACACCTTC. Amino acid sequence: CSVGAGELYGYTF.

The chain recombines TRBV9 with TRBJ2-1, with D maybe TRBD1 (6 bases). Trimming removed 3 bases at V and 7 bases at J, with 11 bases between. Germline loops: CDR1 SGDLS, CDR2 YYNGEE. The CDR3 has 13 residues. The CDR3: CASSEGTRNEQFF. The CDR3 nucleotides read TGTGCCAGCAGCGAAGGGACACGGAATGAGCAGTTCTTC. Complete variable domain (other parts from reference TRBV9 and TRBJ2-1): DSGVTQTPKHLITATGQRVTLRCSPRSGDLSVYWYQQSLDQGLQFLIQYYNGEERAKGNILERFSAQQFPDLHSELNLSSLELGDSALYFCASSEGTRNEQFFGPGTRLTVL.

The chain employs TRBV6-1 and TRBJ2-3; D perhaps matches TRBD1 (5 bases). The CDR3 has 14 residues. With 0 bases removed from V and 1 base from J, the gap between germline ends came to 5 bases. Germline V gene data show CDR1 as MNHNS and CDR2 as SASEGT. CDR3 sequence (DNA): TGTGCCAGCAGTGAAGCAGGGGGCACAGATACGCAGTATTTT. This sequence encodes CASSEAGGTDTQYF.

The CDR3 here is CASSLDPGSYEQYF. The DNA of the CDR3 is TGTGCCAGCAGCTTAGACCCGGGCTCCTACGAGCAGTACTTC. The chain employs TRBV7-6 and TRBJ2-7; the D is unclear. Germline CDR1 reads SGHVS; CDR2 reads FNYEAQ. The CDR3 extends over 14 amino acids. Trimming stripped 1 base from V and 0 bases from J, with 7 bases between.

The V gene is TRBV11-2, the J gene TRBJ1-2; 7 bases align to TRBD1. CDR3 length: 14 residues. Per germline, CDR1 SGHAT and CDR2 FQNNGV. J was trimmed by 2 bases and V by 5 bases; bases with no gene match: 5. The CDR3 nucleotides are TGTGCCAGCAGCCTACTGGGACAGAACTATGGCTACACCTTC. Translated, it gives CASSLLGQNYGYTF.

This chain links TRBV19 with TRBJ1-1; the D gene is possibly TRBD1 (6 bases). The CDR3 totals 15 residues. Germline CDR1 LNHDA, CDR2 SQIVND (reference sequence). V dropped 1 base and J dropped 5 bases, with 14 bases sitting between them. The CDR3 nucleotides are TGTGCCAGTAGTATAGGAGGGGGAGTAAAGACTGAAGCTTTCTTT. Translating gives CASSIGGGVKTEAFF.

The chain recombines TRBV5-6 with TRBJ1-2, with a possible D match to TRBD1 (6 bases). This CDR3 region has 13 residues. V lost 5 bases to trimming and J lost 8 bases, with 16 bases between them. Germline V CDR1 and CDR2: SGHDT, YYEEEE. In DNA, the CDR3 is TGTGCCAGCAGTCCACAGGGTCTGGGGGGCTACACCTTC. Protein sequence: CASSPQGLGGYTF.

CDR3 protein: CASSLAGGPTDTQYF. The CDR3 DNA follows: TGTGCCAGCAGTCTAGCGGGGGGGCCAACAGATACGCAGTATTTT. The chain recombines TRBV27 with TRBJ2-3; 12 bases agree with TRBD2. The germline gives CDR1 MNHEY, CDR2 SMNVEV (reference sequence). The CDR3 totals 15 residues. V shed 5 bases, J shed 3 bases, and the junction held 3 bases outside the gene matches.

The rearrangement links TRBV18 to TRBJ1-3; perhaps TRBD1 as D (5 bases). The V and J ends lost 4 bases and 1 base respectively, with 8 bases between them. This CDR3 is built from 14 residues. Germline CDR1 is KGHSH and CDR2 is LQKENI. CDR3 in amino acids: CASSLSGSGNTIYF. The CDR3 DNA is TGTGCCAGCTCACTTTCAGGGTCTGGAAACACCATATATTTT.

V and J are TRBV5-1 and TRBJ1-6, with D perhaps TRBD1 (5 bases). The CDR3 covers 15 residues. V lost 4 bases and J 0 bases, leaving 8 bases between the germline ends. CDR1 and CDR2 from the germline V gene are SGHRS and YFSETQ. CDR3 amino acids: CASSRDSSYNSPLHF. CDR3 DNA: TGCGCCAGCAGCCGAGACAGCTCCTATAATTCACCCCTCCACTTT.

This clone came up once. This chain links TRBV28 with TRBJ1-5; D is uncertain. The CDR3 is 13 amino acids. Trimming cost V 3 bases and J 3 bases, with 6 bases left between them. Looked up from germline, CDR1 is MDHEN and CDR2 is SYDVKM. The CDR3 nucleotides read TGTGCCAGCAGTTTTGAGGACAATCAGCCCCAGCATTTT. Translation gives CASSFEDNQPQHF.

The V gene is TRBV5-1, the J gene TRBJ2-5; a weak D match, TRBD1 (6 bases). Trimming took off 4 bases at V and 5 bases at J, with 15 bases between the two ends. The CDR3 sequence is 14 residues long. CDR1 is SGHRS and CDR2 is YFSETQ in the germline V gene. The CDR3 region has the DNA TGCGCCAGCAGCGGAGACAGGTTCGGGGAGACCCAGTACTTC. Translated: CASSGDRFGETQYF.

This clone has just one count. The chain has TRBV6-6 and TRBJ1-1, with D perhaps TRBD1 (5 bases). Trimming took off 5 bases at V and 11 bases at J, with 15 bases between the two ends. In germline, CDR1 is MNHNY, CDR2 SVGAGI (reference sequence). The CDR3 has 12 residues. The CDR3 is CASSTGGVGAFF. The CDR3 nucleotides read TGTGCCAGCAGTACCGGGGGGGTAGGGGCTTTCTTT.